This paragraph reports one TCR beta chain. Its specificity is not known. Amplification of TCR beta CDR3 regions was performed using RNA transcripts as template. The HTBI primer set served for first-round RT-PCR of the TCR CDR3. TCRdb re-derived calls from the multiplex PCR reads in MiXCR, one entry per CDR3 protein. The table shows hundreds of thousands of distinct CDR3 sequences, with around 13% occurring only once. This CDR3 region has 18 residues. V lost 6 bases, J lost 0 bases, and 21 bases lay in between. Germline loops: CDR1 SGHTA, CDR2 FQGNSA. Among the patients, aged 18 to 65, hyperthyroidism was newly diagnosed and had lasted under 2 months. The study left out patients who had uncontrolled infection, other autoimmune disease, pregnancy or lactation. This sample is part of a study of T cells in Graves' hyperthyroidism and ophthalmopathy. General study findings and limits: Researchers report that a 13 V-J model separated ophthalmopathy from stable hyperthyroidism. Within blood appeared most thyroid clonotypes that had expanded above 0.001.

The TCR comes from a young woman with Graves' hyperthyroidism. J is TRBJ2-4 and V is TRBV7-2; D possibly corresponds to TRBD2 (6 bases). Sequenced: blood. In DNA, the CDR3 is TGTGCCAGCAGTTACTCGGCGGCGGGACTCGGAGCCAAAAACATTCAGTACTTC. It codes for CASSYSAAGLGAKNIQYF.